This section outlines one T cell receptor (beta chain) sequence together with its context. Its target is unknown. Scientists ran DNA taken from cultured CD4+ T cells through the Oncomine TCR Beta short-read assay for sequencing. TCRdb passed the PCR reads through MiXCR, listing each CDR3 protein once. The data hold over 10,000 distinct CDR3 sequences, with about two fifths observed a single time. These data are taken from a study of vaccination and CD4 T cells after COVID-19. Study summary: SARS-CoV-2 had been detected by nasal swab PCR in convalescent patients; several were mild, one severe. Study-wide findings and caveats: Median SARS-CoV-2-reactive clonotypes rose from roughly 19 to 38, not significantly. Spike mono-reactivity was evident in 304 of the 307 vaccine-specific clones derived from convalescent patients.

Germline CDR1 MNHEY, CDR2 SVGEGT. J lost 1 base, V lost 4 bases, and 3 bases had no gene match. The CDR3 sequence is 15 residues long. The treatment here: approximately 10-day PBMC culture with coronavirus spike peptide pools or control peptides (ViraFEST assay). Positivity by PCR occurred from March to December 2020, a period that predated US Alpha, Beta and Delta variants. This clonotype originated in a human donor who had recovered from COVID-19. Source material: CD4+ T cells from blood, cultured in vitro. The chain uses TRBV6-2 or TRBV6-3 and TRBJ2-3, with TRBD1 matching 9 bases. The CDR3 sequence is CASSSWTGGTDTQYF. For the CDR3, the DNA is TGTGCCAGCAGTTCCTGGACAGGGGGCACAGATACGCAGTATTTT.